These 8 T cell receptor beta chains were all obtained from the same sample, sequenced in a study of blood T cell repertoires in COVID-19. Produced via immunoSEQ multiplex PCR; TCRdb's table is partial and in-frame only. Here the sample spans tens of thousands of clones, around four fifths being singletons. The sample consisted of peripheral blood. These receptors came from a young man with COVID-19, enrolled during active disease.

The chain uses TRBV20-1 and TRBJ2-7; TRBD2 matches 8 bases. Germline V gene lookup returns CDR1 DFQATT and CDR2 SNEGSKA (reference sequence). The CDR3 is made up of 15 amino acids. Losses at the gene ends were 3 bases for V and 0 bases for J; bases not matched to a gene: 7. CDR3 sequence: CSASRFSGASYEQYF. The CDR3 nucleotides are TGCAGTGCTAGTAGATTTAGCGGGGCCTCCTACGAGCAGTACTTC.

The CDR3 loop is CASGSGTGAYNEQFF. CDR3 bases: TGCGCCAGCGGCTCCGGGACAGGGGCCTACAATGAGCAGTTCTTC. This chain uses TRBV5-1 with TRBJ2-1, with TRBD1 matching over 10 bases. Looked up from germline, CDR1 is SGHRS and CDR2 is YFSETQ. V was pared by 7 bases and J by 2 bases, with 6 bases of the junction left unmatched. The CDR3 has 15 residues.

The chain uses TRBV3-1 (or the pseudogene TRBV3-2) and TRBJ1-2, with a weak D call TRBD1 (6 bases). The CDR3 covers 13 residues. The germline V gene has CDR1 LGHDT and CDR2 YNNKEL (reference sequence). V was cut by 2 bases and J by 5 bases, with 9 bases left in between. CDR3 in DNA: TGTGCCAGCAGCCAAATGGGGGCGTATGGCTACACCTTC. It specifies CASSQMGAYGYTF.

The chain uses TRBV28 and TRBJ1-2, with a tentative D call TRBD1 (5 bases). This CDR3 is built from 15 residues. The germline V gene encodes CDR1 MDHEN and CDR2 SYDVKM. V was pared by 6 bases and J by 8 bases, with 22 bases between. The CDR3 is CASSGQSRTFTGYTF. The CDR3 coding sequence is TGTGCCAGCAGCGGACAATCCCGGACCTTTACGGGCTACACCTTC.

The chain has TRBV7-9 and TRBJ1-1; the D gene is possibly TRBD1 (6 bases). The CDR3 runs 14 residues. V dropped 5 bases and J dropped 5 bases, with 15 bases sitting between them. The germline V gene encodes CDR1 SEHNR and CDR2 FQNEAQ (reference sequence). CDR3 coding DNA: TGTGCCAGCAGCCCCTTACAGGGTCGTACTGAAGCTTTCTTT. Translation gives CASSPLQGRTEAFF.

The chain recombines TRBV6-1 with TRBJ2-7, with D maybe TRBD2 (7 bases). The length of the CDR3 is 18 residues. Germline assignment: CDR1 MNHNS and CDR2 SASEGT. The germline V and J ends were trimmed by 3 bases and 2 bases, with 23 bases remaining between them. The CDR3 region is CASSERNPLAGATYEQYF. CDR3 DNA sequence: TGTGCCAGCAGTGAGAGAAACCCTTTGGCGGGGGCTACCTACGAGCAGTACTTC.

This chain connects TRBV6-2 or TRBV6-3 to TRBJ2-2; no firm D call. From germline, CDR1 is MNHEY and CDR2 SVGEGT. V was cut by 5 bases and J by 2 bases, with 21 bases left in between. The CDR3 sequence is 18 residues long. The CDR3 here is CASSHSVSRAKNTGELFF. The DNA for the CDR3 is TGTGCCAGCAGTCATTCTGTTTCGAGAGCTAAAAACACCGGGGAGCTGTTTTTT.

V and J are TRBV28 and TRBJ2-7; 10 nucleotides line up with TRBD1. This CDR3 comprises 15 residues. The germline gives CDR1 MDHEN, CDR2 SYDVKM. V lost 0 bases and J lost 6; bases outside the gene matches: 5. The CDR3 nucleotides are TGTGCCAGCAGTTTATGCGGGACAGGGGACTGCGAGCAGTACTTC. Protein sequence: CASSLCGTGDCEQYF.